This T cell receptor beta chain is drawn from a study of T cells in Graves' hyperthyroidism and ophthalmopathy. About the study: Pretreatment peripheral blood was obtained at initial diagnosis.

This clonotype was picked up one time. Its target is unknown. The study's findings and limits: Most thyroid clonotypes expanded above 0.001 appeared in blood too. A 13 V-J model separated ophthalmopathy from stable hyperthyroidism.

Researchers barred patients who had uncontrolled infection, other autoimmune disease, pregnancy or lactation. What was amplified from RNA transcripts were TCR beta CDR3 regions. The TCR CDR3 was amplified in a first-round RT-PCR using the HTBI primer set. TCRdb analysed the multiplex PCR reads with MiXCR anew, one entry per CDR3 protein. Found here are approximately 610,000 distinct CDR3 sequences, approximately 14% of them singletons; the top ten hold about 4.5%. Trimming pared 2 bases from V and 14 bases from J, leaving 15 bases between. CDR1 and CDR2 (germline): SGHTA, FQGNSA. This CDR3 is built from 12 residues.

This TCR was recovered from a woman aged 35 to 49 with Graves' ophthalmopathy. Source material: blood. The genes are TRBV7-2 and TRBJ2-5; D could derive from TRBD1 or TRBD2 (5 bases each). The CDR3 is CASSLSRDLAYF. The CDR3 DNA reads as TGTGCCAGCAGCTTATCCCGGGACCTAGCCTACTTC.